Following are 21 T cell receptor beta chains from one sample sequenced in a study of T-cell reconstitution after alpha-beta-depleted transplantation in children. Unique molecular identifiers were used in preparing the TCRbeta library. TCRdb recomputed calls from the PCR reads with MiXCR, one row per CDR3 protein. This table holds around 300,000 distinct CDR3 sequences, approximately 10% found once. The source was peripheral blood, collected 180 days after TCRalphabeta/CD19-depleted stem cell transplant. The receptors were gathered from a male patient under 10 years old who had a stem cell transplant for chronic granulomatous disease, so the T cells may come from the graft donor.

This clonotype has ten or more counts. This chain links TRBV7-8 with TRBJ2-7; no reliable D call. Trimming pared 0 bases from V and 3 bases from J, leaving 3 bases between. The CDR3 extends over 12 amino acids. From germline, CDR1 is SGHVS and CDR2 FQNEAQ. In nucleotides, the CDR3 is TGTGCCAGCAGCTTAGCGTTCTACGAGCAGTACTTC. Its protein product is CASSLAFYEQYF.

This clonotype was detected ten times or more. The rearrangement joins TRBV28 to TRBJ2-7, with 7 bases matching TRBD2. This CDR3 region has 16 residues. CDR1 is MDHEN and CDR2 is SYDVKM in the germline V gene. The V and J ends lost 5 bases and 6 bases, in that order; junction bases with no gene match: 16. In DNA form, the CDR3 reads TGTGCCAGCAGTGCATGGGTAGGGAGACTAGCCGGCGAGCAGTACTTC. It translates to CASSAWVGRLAGEQYF.

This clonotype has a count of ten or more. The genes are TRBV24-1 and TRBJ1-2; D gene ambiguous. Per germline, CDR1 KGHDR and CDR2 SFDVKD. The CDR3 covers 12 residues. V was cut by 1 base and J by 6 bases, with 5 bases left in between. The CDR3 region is CATSDFGDGYTF. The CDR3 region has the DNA TGTGCCACCAGTGATTTCGGGGATGGCTACACCTTC.

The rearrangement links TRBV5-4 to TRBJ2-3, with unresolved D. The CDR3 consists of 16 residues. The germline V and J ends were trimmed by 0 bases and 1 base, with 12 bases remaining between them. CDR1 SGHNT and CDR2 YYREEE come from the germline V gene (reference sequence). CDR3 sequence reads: CASSLEGGLRTDTQYF. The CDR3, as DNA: TGTGCCAGCAGCTTGGAGGGCGGCCTCCGCACAGATACGCAGTATTTT.

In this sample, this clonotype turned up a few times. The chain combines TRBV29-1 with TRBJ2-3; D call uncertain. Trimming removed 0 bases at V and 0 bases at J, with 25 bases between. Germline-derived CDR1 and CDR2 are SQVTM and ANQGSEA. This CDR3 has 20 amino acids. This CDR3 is CSVEDHRLPLNPTSTDTQYF. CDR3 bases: TGCAGCGTTGAAGATCATCGACTCCCTCTTAACCCCACTAGCACAGATACGCAGTATTTT.

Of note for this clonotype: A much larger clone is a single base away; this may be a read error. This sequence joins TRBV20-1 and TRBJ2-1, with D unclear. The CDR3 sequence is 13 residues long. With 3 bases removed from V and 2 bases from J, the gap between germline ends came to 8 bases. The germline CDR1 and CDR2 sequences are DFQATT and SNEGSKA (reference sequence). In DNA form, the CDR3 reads TGCAGTGCTAGGCCGTTCGCCTACAATGAGCAGTTCTTC. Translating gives CSARPFAYNEQFF.

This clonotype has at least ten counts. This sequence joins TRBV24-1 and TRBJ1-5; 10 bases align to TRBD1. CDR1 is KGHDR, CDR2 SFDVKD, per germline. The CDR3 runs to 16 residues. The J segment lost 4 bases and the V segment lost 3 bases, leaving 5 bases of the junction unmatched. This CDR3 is CATSDGDRGVNQPQHF. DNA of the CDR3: TGTGCCACCAGTGATGGGGACAGGGGCGTTAATCAGCCCCAGCATTTT.

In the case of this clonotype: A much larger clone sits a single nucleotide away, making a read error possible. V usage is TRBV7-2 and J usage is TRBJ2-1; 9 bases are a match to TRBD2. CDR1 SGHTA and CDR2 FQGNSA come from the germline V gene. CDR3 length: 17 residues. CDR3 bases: TGTGCCAGCAGCGCAGGCCTGACTAGCGGTTCCTGCAATGAGCAGTTCTTC. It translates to CASSAGLTSGSCNEQFF.

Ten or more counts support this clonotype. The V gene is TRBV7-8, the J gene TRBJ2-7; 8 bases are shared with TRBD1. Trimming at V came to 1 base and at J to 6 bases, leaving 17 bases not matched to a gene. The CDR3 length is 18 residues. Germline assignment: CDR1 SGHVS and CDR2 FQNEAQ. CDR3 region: CASSLDPKTGQGASEQYF. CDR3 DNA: TGTGCCAGCAGCTTAGACCCAAAGACTGGGCAGGGGGCTTCCGAGCAGTACTTC.

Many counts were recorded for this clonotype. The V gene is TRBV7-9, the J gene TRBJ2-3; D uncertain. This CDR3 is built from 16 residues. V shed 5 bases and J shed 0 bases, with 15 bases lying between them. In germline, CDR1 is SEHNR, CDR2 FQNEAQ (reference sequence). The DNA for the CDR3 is TGTGCCAGCAGCGAGCTCCCCGTCTTTAGCACAGATACGCAGTATTTT. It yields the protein CASSELPVFSTDTQYF.

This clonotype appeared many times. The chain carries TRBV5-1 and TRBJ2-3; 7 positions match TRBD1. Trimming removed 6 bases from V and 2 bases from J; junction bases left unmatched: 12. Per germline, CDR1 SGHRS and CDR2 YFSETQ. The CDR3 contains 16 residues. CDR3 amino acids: CASNLPTGKVTDTQYF. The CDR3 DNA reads TGCGCCAGCAACCTTCCGACAGGGAAGGTCACAGATACGCAGTATTTT.

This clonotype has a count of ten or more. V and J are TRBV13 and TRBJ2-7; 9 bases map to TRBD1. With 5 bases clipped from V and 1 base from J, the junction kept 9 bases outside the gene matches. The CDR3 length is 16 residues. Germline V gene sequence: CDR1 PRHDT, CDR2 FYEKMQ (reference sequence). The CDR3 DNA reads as TGTGCCAGCAGCAGAAGGACAGGGGACCTTTCCTACGAGCAGTACTTC. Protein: CASSRRTGDLSYEQYF.

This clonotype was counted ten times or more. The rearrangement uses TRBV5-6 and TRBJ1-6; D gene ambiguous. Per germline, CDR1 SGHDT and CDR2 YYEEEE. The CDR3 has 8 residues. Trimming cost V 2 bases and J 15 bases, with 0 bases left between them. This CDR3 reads CASSFLHF. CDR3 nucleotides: TGTGCCAGCAGCTTCCTCCACTTT.

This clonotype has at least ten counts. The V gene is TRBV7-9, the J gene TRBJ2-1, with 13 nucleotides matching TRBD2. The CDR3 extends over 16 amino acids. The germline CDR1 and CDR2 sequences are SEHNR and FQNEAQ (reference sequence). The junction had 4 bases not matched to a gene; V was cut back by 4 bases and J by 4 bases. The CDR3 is CASSSWTSGSYNEQFF. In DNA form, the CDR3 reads TGTGCCAGCAGCTCCTGGACTAGCGGGAGTTACAATGAGCAGTTCTTC.

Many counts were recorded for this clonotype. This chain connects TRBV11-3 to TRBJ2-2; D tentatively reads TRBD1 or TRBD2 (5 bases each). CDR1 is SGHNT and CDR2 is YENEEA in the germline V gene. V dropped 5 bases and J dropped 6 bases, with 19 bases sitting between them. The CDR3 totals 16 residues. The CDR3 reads CASSQLPGPPSGELFF. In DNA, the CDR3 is TGTGCCAGCAGCCAACTGCCGGGACCCCCATCCGGGGAGCTGTTTTTT.

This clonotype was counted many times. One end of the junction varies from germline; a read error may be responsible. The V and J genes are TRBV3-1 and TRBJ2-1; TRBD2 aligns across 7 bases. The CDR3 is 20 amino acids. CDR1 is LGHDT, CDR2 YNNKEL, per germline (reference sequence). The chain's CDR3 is CASSQAWGEGRLGGDKEQFF. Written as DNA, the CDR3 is TGTGCCAGCAGCCAAGCTTGGGGGGAGGGCAGGTTGGGTGGCGACAAGGAGCAGTTCTTC.

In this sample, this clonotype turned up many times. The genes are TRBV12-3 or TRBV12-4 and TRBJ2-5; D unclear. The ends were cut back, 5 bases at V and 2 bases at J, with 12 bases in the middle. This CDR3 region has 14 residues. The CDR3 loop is CASSPPSLQETQYF. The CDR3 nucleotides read TGTGCCAGCAGTCCCCCGTCTCTTCAAGAGACCCAGTACTTC.

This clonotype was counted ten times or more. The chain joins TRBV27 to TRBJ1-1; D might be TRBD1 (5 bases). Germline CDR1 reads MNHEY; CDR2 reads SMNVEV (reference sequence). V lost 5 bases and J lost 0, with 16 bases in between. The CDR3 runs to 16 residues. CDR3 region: CASSRRGAIMNTEAFF. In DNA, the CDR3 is TGTGCCAGCAGTAGGCGCGGGGCGATCATGAACACTGAAGCTTTCTTT.

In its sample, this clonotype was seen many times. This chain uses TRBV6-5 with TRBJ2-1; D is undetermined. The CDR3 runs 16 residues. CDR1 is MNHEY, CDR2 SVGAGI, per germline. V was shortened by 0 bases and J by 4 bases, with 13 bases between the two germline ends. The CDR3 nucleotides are TGTGCCAGCAGTTACTCGACGGACGAAAGGTACAATGAGCAGTTCTTC. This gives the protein CASSYSTDERYNEQFF.

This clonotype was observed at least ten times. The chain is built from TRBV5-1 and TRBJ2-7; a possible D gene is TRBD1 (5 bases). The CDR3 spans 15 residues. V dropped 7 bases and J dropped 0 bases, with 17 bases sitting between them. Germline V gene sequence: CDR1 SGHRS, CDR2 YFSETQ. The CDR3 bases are TGCGCCAGCCAGCCTATGGGGCGAAGCTCCTACGAGCAGTACTTC. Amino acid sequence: CASQPMGRSSYEQYF.

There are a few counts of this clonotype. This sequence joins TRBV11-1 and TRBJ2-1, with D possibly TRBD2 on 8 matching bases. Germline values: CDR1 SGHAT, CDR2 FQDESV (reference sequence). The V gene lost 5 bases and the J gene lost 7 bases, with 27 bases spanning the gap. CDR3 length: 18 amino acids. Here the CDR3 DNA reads TGTGCCAGCAGCCAGACGACAGGGACTAGATTGGGGAAAAATGAGCAGTTCTTC. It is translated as CASSQTTGTRLGKNEQFF.